What follows are 11 T cell receptor beta chains derived from one specimen sequenced in a study of tumor-infiltrating lymphocytes in oesophageal squamous cell carcinoma. Using its own MiXCR run on the PCR reads, TCRdb lists one record per CDR3 protein. The sample shows nearly 11,000 distinct CDR3 sequences, under 60% of them seen only once. The material sequenced was esophageal tumor tissue. Receptor source: a female donor with esophageal squamous cell carcinoma.

This clonotype is medium-sized by share. The chain links TRBV7-3 to TRBJ2-3; D call uncertain. CDR1 SGHTA and CDR2 FQGTGA come from the germline V gene. This CDR3 is built from 12 residues. Trimming stripped 5 bases from V and 0 bases from J, with 3 bases between. The CDR3 DNA follows: TGTGCCAGCAGCCCGAGCACAGATACGCAGTATTTT. It translates to CASSPSTDTQYF.

This clonotype has only a few counts. The V gene is TRBV7-2, the J gene TRBJ2-3; D call uncertain. Trimming stripped 5 bases from V and 1 base from J, with 7 bases between. CDR1 is SGHTA, CDR2 FQGNSA, per germline. This CDR3 region has 13 residues. This CDR3 reads CASSPSRTDTQYF. Written as DNA, the CDR3 is TGTGCCAGCAGCCCTAGTCGCACAGATACGCAGTATTTT.

The chain employs TRBV19 and TRBJ2-3; no firm D call. The germline CDR1 and CDR2 sequences are LNHDA and SQIVND (reference sequence). The CDR3 spans 14 residues. V lost 4 bases to trimming and J lost 0 bases, with 8 bases between them. The CDR3 loop is CASSTQSSTDTQYF. The CDR3 DNA sequence: TGTGCCAGTAGTACGCAGTCTAGCACAGATACGCAGTATTTT.

A word on this clonotype: Compared with germline, one end of the junction differs, possibly owing to a read error. The chain employs TRBV7-6 and TRBJ2-7; a possible D gene is TRBD1 (5 bases). The last part of the DNA fits TRBJ2-1 better; the J call may be wrong. Germline assignment: CDR1 SGHVS and CDR2 FNYEAQ. This CDR3 has 13 residues. The CDR3 loop reads CASSLVGQGEQFF. The CDR3, as DNA: TGTGCTAGCAGCTTAGTAGGACAAGGGGAGCAGTTCTTC.

The chain joins TRBV10-3 to TRBJ2-3, with D hard to call. TRBJ2-1 matches the DNA end more closely, so the J call is doubtful. This CDR3 region has 13 residues. Germline lookup yields CDR1 ENHRY and CDR2 SYGVKD. CDR3 coding DNA: TGTGCCATCAGTGGGACGACGGATGATAAGCAGTTCTTC. Its protein is CAISGTTDDKQFF.

This clonotype has at least ten counts. With a much larger clone just one base away, this may be a read error. CDR3: CASSSGFHNEQYF. The CDR3 DNA follows: TGTGCCAGCAGCTCCGGGTTCCACAATGAGCAGTACTTC. V is TRBV11-2 and J is TRBJ2-5; D remains unclear. The CDR3 extends over 13 amino acids. From germline, CDR1 is SGHAT and CDR2 FQNNGV. Trimming removed 4 bases from V and 11 bases from J, with 17 bases in between.

The rearrangement links TRBV6-1 to TRBJ2-3; TRBD1 might be the D (6 bases). V lost 7 bases and J 3 bases, leaving 17 bases between the germline ends. Looked up from germline, CDR1 is MNHNS and CDR2 is SASEGT. This CDR3 has 15 amino acids. The CDR3 region has the DNA TGTGCCAGCATCCCCCCAGGGGTCGTGACAGATACGCAGTATTTT. Its translation: CASIPPGVVTDTQYF.

With respect to this clonotype: Because it lacks the conserved phenylalanine or tryptophan at the end, this CDR3 is likely a read error. Because the CDR3's place on the DNA is in doubt, the DNA is left out and the CDR3 is given as listed by TCRdb. The chain employs TRBV7-8 and TRBJ2-7; the DNA was not compared with TRBD1, the D call given in the table. The CDR3 has 17 residues if both end residues are counted. Per germline, CDR1 SGHVS and CDR2 FQNEAQ. The CDR3 spells CASSPRDSPGSGYTFGS.

About this clonotype: One end of the junction fails to match germline, which may point to a read error. The chain joins TRBV7-7 to TRBJ2-7; TRBD2 agrees at 12 bases. The J call may be wrong; the DNA end is better matched by TRBJ2-5. Germline V gene lookup returns CDR1 SSHAT and CDR2 FNYEAQ (reference sequence). This CDR3 contains 16 residues. The CDR3 spells CASSPGTSGFQETQYF. The CDR3 nucleotides are TGTGCTAGCAGCCCGGGGACTAGCGGGTTCCAAGAGACCCAGTACTTC.

There are many counts of this clonotype. The rearrangement links TRBV5-1 to TRBJ2-2; 14 bases match TRBD2. This CDR3 contains 21 residues. Germline CDR1 SGHRS, CDR2 YFSETQ. The V gene end was trimmed by 0 bases and the J gene end by 0 bases; junction bases not matched to a gene: 10. CDR3 bases: TGCGCCAGCAGCTTGGTGACTAGCGGGGGGGGCCCCTTCACGAACACCGGGGAGCTGTTTTTT. Protein sequence: CASSLVTSGGGPFTNTGELFF.

This clonotype has ten or more counts. This rearrangement joins TRBV7-6 to TRBJ2-1, with 10 bases identical to TRBD2. With 0 bases clipped from V and 6 bases from J, the junction kept 5 bases outside the gene matches. Germline values: CDR1 SGHVS, CDR2 FNYEAQ. The CDR3 sequence is 16 residues long. The CDR3 protein is CASSLATASGSNEQFF. The CDR3 region has the DNA TGTGCCAGCAGCTTAGCCACGGCTAGCGGGAGCAATGAGCAGTTCTTC.